This is a list of T cell receptor beta chains from one sample in a study of CD4+ T cells in melanoma. Here immunoSEQ multiplex PCR was the method, and the copy in TCRdb shows in-frame clones only, minus some. The data contain about 21,000 clones, about 77% of them singletons. The receptors were gathered from a human donor with melanoma. The CDR3 runs from the conserved cysteine through the conserved F or W.

V gene: TRBV7-2
J gene: TRBJ1-6
CDR3 protein: CASSSNWGNGSPLHF

V gene: TRBV5-1
J gene: TRBJ1-2
CDR3 protein: CASSRTGGDYGYTF

V gene: TRBV6-4
J gene: TRBJ1-5
CDR3 protein: CARWGQILSNQPQHF

V gene: TRBV5-4
J gene: TRBJ2-7
CDR3 protein: CASSALGASKYEQYF

V gene: TRBV30
J gene: TRBJ2-1
CDR3 protein: CAWNLAGGPVNNEQFF

V gene: TRBV6-5
J gene: TRBJ2-4
CDR3 protein: CASSYSGQWAKNIQYF

V gene: TRBV5-1
J gene: TRBJ1-6
CDR3 protein: CASSLAGRPGPDSPLHF

V gene: TRBV6-5
J gene: .
CDR3 protein: CASSYSNMGAPYEQYF

V gene: TRBV5-1
J gene: TRBJ1-2
CDR3 protein: CASSRESGGDYGYTF

V gene: TRBV6-1
J gene: TRBJ2-3
CDR3 protein: CASSDDYASGGRTDTQYF

V gene: TRBV5-4
J gene: TRBJ2-3
CDR3 protein: CASSSGLAGGNTQYF

V gene: TRBV6-1
J gene: TRBJ2-7
CDR3 protein: CASSGGLARRSYEQYF

V gene: TRBV5-1
J gene: TRBJ1-1
CDR3 protein: CASSLAVNTEAFF

V gene: TRBV2
J gene: TRBJ2-3
CDR3 protein: CASGTRVTDTQYF

V gene: TRBV30
J gene: TRBJ1-2
CDR3 protein: CAWSPGNYGYTF

V gene: TRBV4-2
J gene: TRBJ1-4
CDR3 protein: CASSRIGSDAEKLFF

V gene: TRBV2
J gene: TRBJ2-1
CDR3 protein: CASSDRGSASEQFF

V gene: TRBV10-3
J gene: TRBJ2-3
CDR3 protein: CAIGASRSTDTQYF

V gene: TRBV6-6
J gene: TRBJ1-6
CDR3 protein: CASSYAGVLYSPLHF

V gene: TRBV5-1
J gene: TRBJ2-1
CDR3 protein: CASSLGTQGTEQFF

V gene: TRBV4-1
J gene: TRBJ1-1
CDR3 protein: CASSHPRNTEAFF

V gene: TRBV13
J gene: TRBJ2-5
CDR3 protein: CASSSSRPDRGLDQETQYF

V gene: TRBV13
J gene: TRBJ2-7
CDR3 protein: CASSLARWGNSYEQYF

V gene: TRBV9
J gene: TRBJ2-1
CDR3 protein: CASSVATSLNEQFF

V gene: TRBV9
J gene: TRBJ2-3
CDR3 protein: CASSPQGTDTQYF

V gene: TRBV6-6
J gene: TRBJ1-1
CDR3 protein: CASSPFTEAFF

V gene: TRBV30
J gene: TRBJ1-2
CDR3 protein: CAWSVQGASLNF

V gene: TRBV4-1
J gene: TRBJ2-5
CDR3 protein: CASSQGRFQETQYF

V gene: TRBV27
J gene: TRBJ1-2
CDR3 protein: CASSLSPGGFYGYTF

V gene: TRBV4-2
J gene: TRBJ2-3
CDR3 protein: CASSRERHTQYF

V gene: TRBV30
J gene: TRBJ1-5
CDR3 protein: CAWSVQGGGRQPQHF

V gene: TRBV9
J gene: TRBJ2-3
CDR3 protein: CASSALGSSVADTQYF

V gene: TRBV5-6
J gene: TRBJ2-1
CDR3 protein: CASSRQTVNEQFF

V gene: TRBV27
J gene: TRBJ1-6
CDR3 protein: CASRYRGPTYNSPLHF

V gene: TRBV10-3
J gene: TRBJ1-2
CDR3 protein: CAISGRGSGQLYGYTF

V gene: TRBV2
J gene: TRBJ1-3
CDR3 protein: CASDLRGTGNTIYF

V gene: TRBV5-4
J gene: TRBJ2-7
CDR3 protein: CASSLSVGGSSYEQYF

V gene: TRBV2
J gene: TRBJ1-1
CDR3 protein: CASESPRLEMLGDTEAFF

V gene: TRBV5-6
J gene: TRBJ1-1
CDR3 protein: CASSLGSWGLNTEAFF

V gene: TRBV5-1
J gene: TRBJ1-6
CDR3 protein: CASSGRDPALHF

V gene: TRBV5-5
J gene: TRBJ2-4
CDR3 protein: CASRMVGGTEDIQYF

V gene: TRBV7-9
J gene: TRBJ2-1
CDR3 protein: CASSLAGTEQFF

V gene: TRBV18
J gene: TRBJ2-3
CDR3 protein: CASSPPSLFGGGTQYF

V gene: TRBV5-5
J gene: TRBJ1-5
CDR3 protein: CASSLADTTAQPQHF

V gene: TRBV6-5
J gene: TRBJ1-6
CDR3 protein: CASSPLGPENSPLHF

V gene: TRBV5-1
J gene: TRBJ2-5
CDR3 protein: CASSLTSGAQETQYF

V gene: TRBV2
J gene: TRBJ1-3
CDR3 protein: CASRTGVFSGNTIYF

V gene: TRBV11-2
J gene: TRBJ1-2
CDR3 protein: CASSLAGQGGYGYTF

V gene: TRBV5-4
J gene: TRBJ1-6
CDR3 protein: CASSSDNRAYNSPLHF

V gene: TRBV4-1
J gene: TRBJ1-2
CDR3 protein: CASSQDVRGASLGNYGYTF

V gene: TRBV10-3
J gene: TRBJ2-7
CDR3 protein: CATGPQGPGEQYF